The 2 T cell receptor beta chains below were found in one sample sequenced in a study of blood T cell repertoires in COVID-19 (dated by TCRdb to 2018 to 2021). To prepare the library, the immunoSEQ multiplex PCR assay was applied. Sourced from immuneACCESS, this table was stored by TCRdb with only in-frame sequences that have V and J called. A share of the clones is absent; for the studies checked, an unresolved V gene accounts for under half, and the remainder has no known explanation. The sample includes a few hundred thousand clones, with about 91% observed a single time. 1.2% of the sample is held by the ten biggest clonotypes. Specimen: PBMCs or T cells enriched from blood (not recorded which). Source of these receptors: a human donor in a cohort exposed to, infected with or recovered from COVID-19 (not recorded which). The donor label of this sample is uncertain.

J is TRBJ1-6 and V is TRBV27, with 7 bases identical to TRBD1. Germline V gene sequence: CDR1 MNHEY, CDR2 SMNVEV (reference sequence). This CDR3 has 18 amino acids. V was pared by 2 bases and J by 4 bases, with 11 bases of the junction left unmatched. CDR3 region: CASSLKGGQPFYNSPLHF. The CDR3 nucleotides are TGTGCCAGCAGTTTAAAGGGGGGACAGCCTTTTTATAATTCACCCCTCCACTTT.

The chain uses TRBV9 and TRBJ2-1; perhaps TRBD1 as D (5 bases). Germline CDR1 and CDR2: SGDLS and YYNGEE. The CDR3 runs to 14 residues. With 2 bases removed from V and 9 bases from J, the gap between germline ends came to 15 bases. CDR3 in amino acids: CASSVSSGLGEQFF. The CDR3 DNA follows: TGTGCCAGCAGCGTTAGCTCAGGGCTGGGTGAGCAGTTCTTC.